These 31 T cell receptor beta chains were sequenced from one sample in a study of cytomegalovirus exposure and HLA in healthy donors. The repertoire was sequenced with immunoSEQ multiplex PCR; TCRdb's copy has only in-frame clones and lacks some. The sample consists of some 290,000 clones, around 90% of them appearing once. Sequencing was performed on PBMCs. These receptor sequences come from a man between 25 and 39 years old in good health and CMV-seronegative.

This clone was observed a single time. V is TRBV14 and J is TRBJ1-2; 8 bases match TRBD1. Unmatched junction bases numbered 1, after V lost 4 bases and J lost 3 bases. The CDR3 is made up of 13 amino acids. The V gene's germline CDR1 is SGHDN and CDR2 FVKESK. CDR3 bases: TGTGCCAGCAGCCCACAGGGGGACTATGGCTACACCTTC. It yields the protein CASSPQGDYGYTF. Full variable domain (missing parts from reference TRBV14 and TRBJ1-2): EAGVTQFPSHSVIEKGQTVTLRCDPISGHDNLYWYRRVMGKEIKFLLHFVKESKQDESGMPNNRFLAERTGGTYSTLKVQPAELEDSGVYFCASSPQGDYGYTFGSGTRLTVV.

V usage is TRBV7-2 and J usage is TRBJ2-5; TRBD2 agrees at 9 bases. V trimming: 5 bases; J trimming: 0 bases; junction bases outside the gene matches: 13. Looked up from germline, CDR1 is SGHTA and CDR2 is FQGNSA. This CDR3 is 18 amino acids long. The CDR3 spells CASSAHHRASGNQETQYF. DNA for the CDR3: TGTGCCAGCAGCGCGCACCATCGGGCTAGCGGGAACCAAGAGACCCAGTACTTC.

This sequence joins TRBV19 and TRBJ1-1, with D unresolved. Between the trimmed V and J ends, which lost 6 bases and 4 bases, there was a span of 21 bases. This CDR3 comprises 16 residues. Germline CDR1 and CDR2: LNHDA and SQIVND (reference sequence). This CDR3 reads CASRLRPQEYFTEAFF. The CDR3 DNA reads TGTGCCAGTAGATTAAGACCCCAGGAATACTTCACTGAAGCTTTCTTT.

The chain recombines TRBV7-6 with TRBJ2-7; D may be TRBD2 (6 bases). Germline assignment: CDR1 SGHVS and CDR2 FNYEAQ. Trimming removed 3 bases at V and 2 bases at J, with 11 bases between. The CDR3 runs 14 residues. The DNA of the CDR3 is TGTGCCAGCAGCTTGGAGGGGTTAACCTACGAGCAGTACTTC. Its protein is CASSLEGLTYEQYF.

The genes are TRBV7-6 and TRBJ2-5, with 7 bases matching TRBD2. Per the germline V gene, CDR1 is SGHVS and CDR2 is FNYEAQ. This CDR3 contains 14 residues. J lost 5 bases, V lost 1 base, and 4 bases had no gene match. CDR3 DNA: TGTGCCAGCAGCTTAGATGGACTAGTGGAGACCCAGTACTTC. Its protein is CASSLDGLVETQYF.

This chain joins TRBV19 and TRBJ1-1, with 8 bases matching TRBD1. The CDR3 is 15 amino acids. Trimming at V came to 4 bases and at J to 5 bases, leaving 9 bases not matched to a gene. Germline assignment: CDR1 LNHDA and CDR2 SQIVND (reference sequence). In DNA form, the CDR3 reads TGTGCCAGTAGTAGCCGGAGCGGACAGGGTACTGAAGCTTTCTTT. Translated, it gives CASSSRSGQGTEAFF.

The CDR3 DNA sequence: TGTGCCAGCAGTTCCTTGGGGACAGGGGGACCAAATGAGCAGTTCTTC. Protein: CASSSLGTGGPNEQFF. The V call is TRBV27, the J call TRBJ2-1; TRBD1 aligns across 11 bases. Germline V CDR1 and CDR2: MNHEY, SMNVEV (reference sequence). With 4 bases clipped from V and 7 bases from J, the junction kept 9 bases outside the gene matches. The CDR3 runs 16 residues.

The chain uses TRBV2 and TRBJ2-7; D is possibly TRBD1 (5 bases). Germline assignment: CDR1 SNHLY and CDR2 FYNNEI. V dropped 3 bases and J dropped 0 bases, with 15 bases sitting between them. CDR3 size: 16 residues. CDR3 in amino acids: CASSDALEGDSYEQYF. In nucleotides, the CDR3 is TGTGCCAGCAGTGACGCCCTAGAAGGGGACTCCTACGAGCAGTACTTC.

The V and J genes are TRBV9 and TRBJ1-3; TRBD1 matches 10 bases. V shed 7 bases and J 1 base; nucleotides not matched to a gene: 5. This CDR3 region has 15 residues. Germline CDR1 SGDLS, CDR2 YYNGEE. CDR3 sequence (DNA): TGTGCCAGCGGGTGGACAGGGGGATCTGGAAACACCATATATTTT. It translates to CASGWTGGSGNTIYF.

The V and J genes are TRBV6-5 and TRBJ1-1; 8 bases align to TRBD1. The germline gives CDR1 MNHEY, CDR2 SVGAGI. The trim removed 2 bases at V and 1 base at J, leaving 0 bases unmatched. The CDR3 extends over 14 amino acids. CDR3 DNA sequence: TGTGCCAGCAGTTACCAGGGGGCGAACACTGAAGCTTTCTTT. It yields the protein CASSYQGANTEAFF.

DNA of the CDR3: TGTGCCTGGAGCACAGGGGCCTCTGGAAACACCATATATTTT. Its protein is CAWSTGASGNTIYF. This sequence joins TRBV30 and TRBJ1-3, with 7 bases identical to TRBD1. The junction had 2 bases not matched to a gene; V was cut back by 3 bases and J by 0 bases. Germline lookup yields CDR1 GTSNPN and CDR2 SVGIG (reference sequence). The CDR3 runs 14 residues.

V usage is TRBV6-5 and J usage is TRBJ2-5, with TRBD1 matching over 8 bases. CDR1 and CDR2 (germline): MNHEY, SVGAGI. The CDR3 runs to 14 residues. The V gene end was trimmed by 6 bases and the J gene end by 3 bases; junction bases not matched to a gene: 6. The CDR3 DNA reads as TGTGCCAGCAGAGACAGGGGATGGGAAGAGACCCAGTACTTC. Its translation: CASRDRGWEETQYF.

The chain employs TRBV19 and TRBJ2-2, with a possible D match to TRBD2 (6 bases). The CDR3 is 15 amino acids. V was clipped by 7 bases and J by 4 bases, with 16 bases between them. Per the germline V gene, CDR1 is LNHDA and CDR2 is SQIVND (reference sequence). The CDR3 region is CASIMNLGGTGELFF. The CDR3 DNA sequence: TGTGCCAGTATTATGAACCTCGGGGGCACCGGGGAGCTGTTTTTT.

The rearrangement uses TRBV13 and TRBJ2-3; 7 bases are a match to TRBD1. CDR1 and CDR2 from the germline V gene are PRHDT and FYEKMQ (reference sequence). With 5 bases clipped from V and 3 bases from J, the junction kept 11 bases outside the gene matches. This CDR3 region has 16 residues. CDR3 in DNA: TGTGCCAGCAGCCCGACAGGGAGCCGACGAACAGATACGCAGTATTTT. This gives the protein CASSPTGSRRTDTQYF.

V gene TRBV10-3 combines with J gene TRBJ2-1; TRBD1 matches 7 bases. Germline V gene sequence: CDR1 ENHRY, CDR2 SYGVKD. V dropped 4 bases and J dropped 0; count of bases not matched to a gene: 9. The CDR3 covers 17 residues. The CDR3, as DNA: TGTGCCATCAGTGTTGTGGCCCGACAGGGCTCCTACAATGAGCAGTTCTTC. Translation gives CAISVVARQGSYNEQFF.

This rearrangement joins TRBV5-1 to TRBJ1-1, with TRBD1 matching 8 bases. The CDR3 consists of 15 residues. The V gene's germline CDR1 is SGHRS and CDR2 YFSETQ. V lost 4 bases to trimming and J lost 3 bases; unmatched junction nucleotides: 8. The CDR3 DNA reads as TGCGCCAGCAGCGAATCAGGGGGCGCGGACACTGAAGCTTTCTTT. It translates to CASSESGGADTEAFF.

The DNA of the CDR3 is TGTGCCAGCACCCTAGGGGGGGTCGGGGAGCTGTTTTTT. It codes for CASTLGGVGELFF. This chain joins TRBV5-4 and TRBJ2-2; tentatively, D is TRBD2 (7 bases). V gave up 6 bases and J gave up 7 bases, with 13 bases separating them. Germline CDR1 and CDR2: SGHNT and YYREEE (reference sequence). This CDR3 is 13 amino acids long.

This rearrangement joins TRBV6-4 to TRBJ2-1, with D unresolved. The CDR3 runs to 13 residues. Trimming removed 3 bases at V and 5 bases at J, with 8 bases between. Germline CDR1 and CDR2: MRHNA and SNTAGT. CDR3 coding DNA: TGTGCCAGCAGTGAAAAGCCTAACAATGAGCAGTTCTTC. Translated, it gives CASSEKPNNEQFF.

This chain links TRBV30 with TRBJ1-3; the D is unclear. Trimming pared 2 bases from V and 7 bases from J, leaving 6 bases between. Per germline, CDR1 GTSNPN and CDR2 SVGIG (reference sequence). The CDR3 sequence is 11 residues long. The CDR3 region has the DNA TGTGCCTGGAGTCCCGGGAACACCATATATTTT. It codes for CAWSPGNTIYF.

The rearrangement uses TRBV10-3 and TRBJ2-2, with 7 bases matching TRBD1. With V trimmed by 11 bases and J by 4 bases, 7 bases remained unmatched. This CDR3 has 13 amino acids. From germline, CDR1 is ENHRY and CDR2 SYGVKD. The CDR3 DNA is TGTGCCCTACGACAGGGCGGCACCGGGGAGCTGTTTTTT. Translating it yields CALRQGGTGELFF.

The rearrangement joins TRBV21-1 to TRBJ1-1; the table's D call, TRBD1, has no DNA check behind it. TRBV21-1 is an annotated pseudogene. The CDR3 contains 14 residues. The CDR3 loop reads CASSNWGTFSGAFF. CDR3 nucleotides: TGTGCCAGCAGCAACTGGGGGACATTCTCAGGAGCTTTCTTT.

The table lists this clone with a count of one. This sequence joins TRBV6-6 and TRBJ1-2; no clear D. Germline assignment: CDR1 MNHNY and CDR2 SVGAGI (reference sequence). This CDR3 has 15 amino acids. Trimming removed 4 bases at V and 0 bases at J, with 12 bases between. CDR3 nucleotide sequence: TGTGCCAGCAGTTCTGGGAGCCACACTAACTATGGCTACACCTTC. Translated, it gives CASSSGSHTNYGYTF.

In regard to this clone: The identical CDR3 is also encoded by other nucleotide sequences in the sample. The CDR3 DNA sequence: TGCGCCAGCAGCTTGGGAACAGAAGCTTTCTTT. This gives the protein CASSLGTEAFF. This chain uses TRBV5-1 with TRBJ1-1; D call uncertain. There are 11 residues in the CDR3. CDR1 SGHRS and CDR2 YFSETQ come from the germline V gene. Trimming removed 0 bases at V and 8 bases at J, with 5 bases between. Drawing the rest from reference TRBV5-1 and TRBJ1-1, the complete variable domain is KAGVTQTPRYLIKTRGQQVTLSCSPISGHRSVSWYQQTPGQGLQFLFEYFSETQRNKGNFPGRFSGRQFSNSRSEMNVSTLELGDSALYLCASSLGTEAFFGQGTRLTVV.

The genes are TRBV10-2 and TRBJ2-3; D perhaps matches TRBD1 (6 bases). Looked up from germline, CDR1 is WSHSY and CDR2 is SAAADI. V lost 6 bases and J lost 2, with 18 bases in between. This CDR3 region has 16 residues. CDR3 loop: CASSQAGTWSTDTQYF. CDR3 coding DNA: TGCGCCAGCAGCCAAGCCGGGACATGGTCCACAGATACGCAGTATTTT.

The chain carries TRBV4-3 and TRBJ1-2; the D gene is possibly TRBD1 (5 bases). From germline, CDR1 is LGHNA and CDR2 YSLEER. The ends were cut back, 0 bases at V and 5 bases at J, with 13 bases in the middle. This CDR3 region has 15 residues. The CDR3 loop is CASSQDRGERYGYTF. CDR3 nucleotides: TGCGCCAGCAGCCAAGATCGGGGGGAAAGGTATGGCTACACCTTC.

The V call is TRBV9, the J call TRBJ2-3, with D possibly TRBD1 on 6 matching bases. Trimming stripped 0 bases from V and 2 bases from J, with 13 bases between. The CDR3 consists of 16 residues. Germline-derived CDR1 and CDR2 are SGDLS and YYNGEE. CDR3 nucleotide sequence: TGTGCCAGCAGCGTAGGGGACACTTACTTCACAGATACGCAGTATTTT. Its translation is CASSVGDTYFTDTQYF.

The chain is built from TRBV20-1 and TRBJ1-4, with D tentatively TRBD1 (6 bases). This CDR3 has 11 residues. Germline V gene sequence: CDR1 DFQATT, CDR2 SNEGSKA (reference sequence). Trimming removed 8 bases from V and 7 bases from J, with 11 bases in between. CDR3 in amino acids: CSLGGGEKLFF. CDR3 bases: TGCAGTCTAGGGGGTGGTGAAAAACTGTTTTTT.

The V gene is TRBV27, the J gene TRBJ2-7, with D perhaps matching TRBD1 (5 bases). Per the germline V gene, CDR1 is MNHEY and CDR2 is SMNVEV (reference sequence). With 3 bases removed from V and 5 bases from J, the gap between germline ends came to 11 bases. This CDR3 spans 13 amino acids. CDR3 residues: CASSFRQSHEQYF. The CDR3 coding sequence is TGTGCCAGCAGTTTTCGACAGAGCCACGAGCAGTACTTC.

The chain couples TRBV27 to TRBJ2-1, with D possibly being TRBD2 (6 bases). The length of the CDR3 is 13 residues. Trimming took 5 bases from V and 6 from J, leaving 11 bases between them. Germline CDR1 and CDR2: MNHEY and SMNVEV (reference sequence). The DNA of the CDR3 is TGTGCCAGCAGTGTCACTAGCACCAATGAGCAGTTCTTC. It is translated as CASSVTSTNEQFF.

V is TRBV6-4 and J is TRBJ2-1; 8 positions agree with TRBD2. V was pared by 4 bases and J by 0 bases, with 2 bases of the junction left unmatched. The germline CDR1 and CDR2 sequences are MRHNA and SNTAGT. The length of the CDR3 is 15 residues. The CDR3 nucleotides are TGTGCCAGCAGTGCGCTAGCGGGCTCCTACAATGAGCAGTTCTTC. Its protein product is CASSALAGSYNEQFF.

The chain links TRBV27 to TRBJ1-6, with D hard to call. This CDR3 region has 15 residues. Trimming removed 3 bases from V and 7 bases from J, with 13 bases in between. The germline gives CDR1 MNHEY, CDR2 SMNVEV (reference sequence). The CDR3 sequence is CASSFAGIANSPLHF. Written as DNA, the CDR3 is TGTGCCAGCAGTTTCGCAGGTATCGCAAATTCACCCCTCCACTTT.